These 2 T cell receptor beta chains were sequenced from one sample in a study of molecular identifiers for immune sequencing clone quantification. A single record per CDR3 protein comes from TCRdb applying MiXCR to the PCR reads. The table lists 250,000 to 350,000 distinct CDR3 sequences, roughly 23% of them singletons. The sample consisted of naive CD8+ T cells from blood, with Jurkat cell RNA spiked in. Subset denoted: FACS-sorted CD8+CD4-CCR7+CD45RA+ naive T cells. These receptors all stem from a human donor in good health. Some libraries in this study had Jurkat cell RNA spiked in.

Comments on this clonotype: This clone may be a read error of a much larger clone one base away. The chain links TRBV19 to TRBJ2-2; weak D call: TRBD2 (6 bases). The ends were cut back, 4 bases at V and 3 bases at J, with 15 bases in the middle. This CDR3 spans 16 amino acids. CDR1 and CDR2 from the germline V gene are LNHDA and SQIVND (reference sequence). The CDR3 DNA sequence: TGTGCCAGTAGTACACCGGGACGGAGGGACACCGGGGAGCTGTTTTTT. The encoded protein is CASSTPGRRDTGELFF.

This clonotype occurred many times. In DNA, the CDR3 is TGTGCCAGCAGCCAGCGGCTAGGATACTACGAGCAGTACTTC. It is translated as CASSQRLGYYEQYF. The gene calls are TRBV14 and TRBJ2-7; the D is unclear. Germline CDR1 reads SGHDN; CDR2 reads FVKESK. The CDR3 totals 14 residues. Trimming took 3 bases from V and 3 from J, leaving 12 bases between them.